The clone carrying this T cell receptor beta chain was detected once. Original analysis: Reference gene primer amplification gave nucleated cell count estimates. Here immunoSEQ multiplex PCR was the method, and the copy in TCRdb shows in-frame clones only, minus some. That table supplies the V and J calls and clone size; D and trimming were determined from the DNA. The data hold roughly 70,000 clones, with approximately 90% observed a single time. The data belong to a study of blood T cell repertoires in COVID-19. In the study overall: PBMCs, B-cell-depleted T cells, or T cells were the source of the cDNA or gDNA that made up the material.

Looked up from germline, CDR1 is SGHRS and CDR2 is YFSETQ. Trimming pared 4 bases from V and 4 bases from J, leaving 8 bases between. The CDR3 is 12 residues long. Sequenced input: peripheral blood. This chain uses TRBV5-1 with TRBJ1-2, with unresolved D. The sequence came from a woman older than 75 with active COVID-19. The CDR3 DNA is TGCGCCAGCAGCGATGACTTCTATGGCTACACCTTC. It yields the protein CASSDDFYGYTF. Based on the CDR3 plus reference TRBV5-1 and TRBJ1-2, the full variable domain is KAGVTQTPRYLIKTRGQQVTLSCSPISGHRSVSWYQQTPGQGLQFLFEYFSETQRNKGNFPGRFSGRQFSNSRSEMNVSTLELGDSALYLCASSDDFYGYTFGSGTRLTVV.